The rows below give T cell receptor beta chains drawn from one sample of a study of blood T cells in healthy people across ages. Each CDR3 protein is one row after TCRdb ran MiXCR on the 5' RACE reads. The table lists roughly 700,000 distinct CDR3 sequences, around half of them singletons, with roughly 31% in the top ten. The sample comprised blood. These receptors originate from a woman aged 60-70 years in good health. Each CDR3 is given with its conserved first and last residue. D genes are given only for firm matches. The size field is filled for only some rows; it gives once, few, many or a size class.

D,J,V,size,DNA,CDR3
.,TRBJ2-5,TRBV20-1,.,TGCAGTGCTAGAGATATTACGGTTTACAATGAGCAGTACTTC,CSARDITVYNEQYF
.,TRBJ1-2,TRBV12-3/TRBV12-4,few,TGTGCCATCAATCGGGGGGCTCGGTATGGCTACACCTTC,CAINRGARYGYTF
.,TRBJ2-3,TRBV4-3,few,TGCGCCAGCAGCCAAGCCAGGTTAGGTGATACGCAGTATTTT,CASSQARLGDTQYF
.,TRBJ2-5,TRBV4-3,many,TGCGCCAGCAGCCAAGATTTACCGGGGGGCGGTTACAATGAGCAGTACTTC,CASSQDLPGGGYNEQYF
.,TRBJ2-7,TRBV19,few,TGTGCCAGTAGTAGAGGAGGGGGAGACCCTTACGAGCAGTACTTC,CASSRGGGDPYEQYF
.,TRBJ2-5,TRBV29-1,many,TGCAGCGTTGAAGGACAGCAAGAGACCCAGTACTTC,CSVEGQQETQYF
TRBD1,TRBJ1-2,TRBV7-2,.,TGTGCCGGCAGCTTAGACAGGGGAGTAGGTGGCTACACCTTC,CAGSLDRGVGGYTF
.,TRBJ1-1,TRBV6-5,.,TGTGCCAGCATTCCCGGAGGGCGGTCAGGTGAAGCTTTCTTT,CASIPGGRSGEAFF
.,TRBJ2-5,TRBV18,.,TGTGCCAGCTCACCAGGAGGGAGTCCGTATGAGACCCAGTACTTC,CASSPGGSPYETQYF
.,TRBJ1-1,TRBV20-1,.,TGCAGTGCTAGAGTGCCCGCCGAGGCTGAAGCTTTCTTT,CSARVPAEAEAFF
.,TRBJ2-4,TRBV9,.,TGTGCCAGCAGCGTAGGCTGGGGTGCCAAAAACATTCAGTACTTC,CASSVGWGAKNIQYF
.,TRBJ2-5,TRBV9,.,TGTGCCAGCAGCGTGGAAGGTGTTCAAGAGACCCAGTACTTC,CASSVEGVQETQYF
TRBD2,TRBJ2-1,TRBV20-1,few,TGCAGTGCGTTAGCGGGAGGGGGTAGGGTGCAGTTCTTC,CSALAGGGRVQFF
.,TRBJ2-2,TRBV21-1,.,TGTGCCAGCAGCAAGAGTTGGGGGAGCGTCACCGGGGAGCTGTTTTTT,CASSKSWGSVTGELFF
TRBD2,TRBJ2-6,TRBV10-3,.,TGTGCCATCGGTGAGTCGACGGGAGGGTCTGGGGCCAACGTCCTGACTTTC,CAIGESTGGSGANVLTF
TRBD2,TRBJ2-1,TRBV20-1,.,TGCAGTGCTAAGCGGGGGACCTACAATGAGCAGTTCTTC,CSAKRGTYNEQFF
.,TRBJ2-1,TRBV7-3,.,TGTGCCAGCAGCGACGCCAGGTACAATGAGCAGTTCTTC,CASSDARYNEQFF
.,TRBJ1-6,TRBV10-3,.,TGTGCCATCAGTGACCATGGACCTAGGAATTCACCCCTCCACTTT,CAISDHGPRNSPLHF
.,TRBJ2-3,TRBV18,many,TGTGCCAGTCATCGACAGACTAGCACAGATACGCAGTATTTT,CASHRQTSTDTQYF
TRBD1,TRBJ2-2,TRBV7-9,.,TGTGCCAGCAGCCCCGGGACAGGGCACACCGGGGAGCTGTTTTTT,CASSPGTGHTGELFF
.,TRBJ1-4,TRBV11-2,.,TGTGCCAGCAGCTTAGGGAGGGGACTCAACAAAAAGACTAATGAAAAACTGTTTTTT,CASSLGRGLNKKTNEKLFF
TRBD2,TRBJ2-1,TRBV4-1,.,TGCGCCAGCAGCCCGGAGCGGGGGAATGAGCAGTTCTTC,CASSPERGNEQFF
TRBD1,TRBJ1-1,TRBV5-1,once,TGCGCCAGCAGCTTCGGGACAGGGGTGAACACTGAAGCTTTCTTT,CASSFGTGVNTEAFF
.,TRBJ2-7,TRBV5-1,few,TGCGCCAGCAGCTTGAGTCAGGGGAGGACCTACGAGCAGTACTTC,CASSLSQGRTYEQYF
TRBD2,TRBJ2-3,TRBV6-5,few,TGTGCCAGCAGTTACTCCTTCCTAGCGGGAGGAGGAGATACGCAGTATTTT,CASSYSFLAGGGDTQYF
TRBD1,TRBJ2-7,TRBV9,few,TGTGCCAGCAGCGTAGTTGGGGACAGCGCGAAAGAGCAGTACTTC,CASSVVGDSAKEQYF
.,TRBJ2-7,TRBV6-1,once,TGTGCCAGCAGTGATTTCGGAACTGGGGCAGGAAACTTCTACGAGCAGTACTTC,CASSDFGTGAGNFYEQYF
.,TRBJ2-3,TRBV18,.,TGTGCCAGCTCCGGTACTACTAGCACAGATACGCAGTATTTT,CASSGTTSTDTQYF
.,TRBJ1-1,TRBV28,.,TGTGCCAGCAGTTTAATCGGGGCATGGGTGAACACTGAAGCTTTCTTT,CASSLIGAWVNTEAFF
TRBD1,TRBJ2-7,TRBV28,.,TGTGCCAGCAGTCCGGGGACAGGGTTATTCTACGAGCAGTACTTC,CASSPGTGLFYEQYF